This T cell receptor (beta chain) was recorded in a study of blood T cell repertoires in COVID-19. Across the study: Samples came from the United States, Italy and Spain, spanning acute and convalescent COVID-19. Sources were T cells, B-cell-depleted T cells, or PBMCs; the material itself was cDNA or gDNA.

In the original processing: Amplified reference gene primers provided the basis for estimating nucleated cell counts. Some clones are missing from TCRdb's copy, which holds only in-frame ones; the method was immunoSEQ multiplex PCR. V and J calls and clone size are as listed in that table; D and trimming were resolved from the DNA. The data contain about 330,000 clones, about 82% of them singletons. Germline CDR1 and CDR2: MNHEY and SMNVEV (reference sequence). This CDR3 comprises 15 residues. The V segment lost 5 bases and the J segment 1 base; nucleotides outside the gene matches: 6. Material for sequencing was peripheral blood. This receptor was taken from a woman in her forties or fifties with acute or convalescent COVID-19. This chain joins TRBV27 and TRBJ1-1; 8 nucleotides match TRBD1. Here the CDR3 DNA reads TGTGCCAGCAGTAGGGACAGGTTTTGGAACACTGAAGCTTTCTTT. Its protein is CASSRDRFWNTEAFF.